These 28 T cell receptor beta chains share one sample of origin, sequenced in a study of T-cell reconstitution after alpha-beta-depleted transplantation in children. As it was prepared, the TCRbeta library received unique molecular identifiers. One entry per CDR3 protein results from TCRdb running MiXCR on the PCR reads. Among about 610,000 distinct CDR3 sequences listed, approximately 10% were seen once. The sample in question was PBMCs from the stem cell graft donor, obtained from the stem cell graft. The origin of the receptors is a human donor who donated a stem cell graft to a child with acute myeloid leukemia.

This clonotype was picked up a small number of times. The chain is built from TRBV29-1 and TRBJ1-1, with TRBD1 matching 7 bases. This CDR3 is 13 amino acids long. V shed 6 bases, J shed 1 base, and the junction held 5 bases outside the gene matches. Germline V gives CDR1 SQVTM, CDR2 ANQGSEA. CDR3 residues: CSVRQGQNTEAFF. For the CDR3, the DNA is TGCAGCGTCCGACAGGGACAGAACACTGAAGCTTTCTTT.

In its sample, this clonotype was seen many times. The V and J genes are TRBV12-3 or TRBV12-4 and TRBJ2-5, with D maybe TRBD2 (6 bases). V shed 1 base and J shed 4 bases, with 10 bases lying between them. There are 14 residues in the CDR3. Written as DNA, the CDR3 is TGTGCCAGCAGTTTAGGGAGGGCAGGAGAGACCCAGTACTTC. Translated: CASSLGRAGETQYF.

The sample holds a few counts of this clonotype. This chain joins TRBV30 and TRBJ1-1; TRBD1 is a possible D gene (5 bases). Trimming removed 0 bases at V and 0 bases at J, with 8 bases between. The CDR3 extends over 14 amino acids. Germline CDR1 GTSNPN, CDR2 SVGIG (reference sequence). The CDR3 region has the DNA TGTGCCTGGAGTGTGGCCAGGGTGAACACTGAAGCTTTCTTT. Amino acid sequence: CAWSVARVNTEAFF.

The CDR3 region has the DNA TGCGCCAGCAGCCAAGAAAGGCAGGCACCTGGTCGCCACGAGCAGTACTTC. Residues: CASSQERQAPGRHEQYF. V usage is TRBV4-3 and J usage is TRBJ2-7; no clear D. Germline-derived CDR1 and CDR2 are LGHNA and YSLEER. This CDR3 spans 17 amino acids. Trimming cost V 0 bases and J 5 bases, with 20 bases left between them.

Only a few counts were recorded for this clonotype. J is TRBJ2-1 and V is TRBV5-1; 11 nucleotides match TRBD2. With V trimmed by 0 bases and J by 5 bases, 7 bases remained unmatched. This CDR3 contains 17 residues. Germline V gene data show CDR1 as SGHRS and CDR2 as YFSETQ. For the CDR3, the DNA is TGCGCCAGCAGCTTGGGGTCGGGACTAGCGGTGAACAATGAGCAGTTCTTC. It yields the protein CASSLGSGLAVNNEQFF. Supplemented by reference TRBV5-1 and TRBJ2-1, the full variable domain reads KAGVTQTPRYLIKTRGQQVTLSCSPISGHRSVSWYQQTPGQGLQFLFEYFSETQRNKGNFPGRFSGRQFSNSRSEMNVSTLELGDSALYLCASSLGSGLAVNNEQFFGPGTRLTVL.

This clonotype was picked up a small number of times. V and J are TRBV7-2 and TRBJ2-3; the D gene could be TRBD1 or TRBD2 (6 bases each). Trimming shortened V by 1 base and J by 6 bases, and 14 bases separated the two germline ends. Germline CDR1 is SGHTA and CDR2 is FQGNSA. CDR3 length equals 15 residues. The CDR3 nucleotides read TGTGCCAGCAGCTTAGTACCCGGGGGCCGGGATACGCAGTATTTT. Its protein is CASSLVPGGRDTQYF.

The chain joins TRBV20-1 to TRBJ2-6; D remains ambiguous. V was cut by 1 base and J by 6 bases, with 10 bases left in between. Germline-derived CDR1 and CDR2 are DFQATT and SNEGSKA (reference sequence). The CDR3 has 14 residues. CDR3 protein: CSARGGEVANVLTF. CDR3 sequence (DNA): TGCAGTGCTAGAGGTGGGGAAGTGGCCAACGTCCTGACTTTC.

The chain recombines TRBV20-1 with TRBJ1-5; 8 nucleotides align to TRBD1. CDR3 size: 14 residues. V trimming: 6 bases; J trimming: 7 bases; junction bases outside the gene matches: 11. Germline values: CDR1 DFQATT, CDR2 SNEGSKA (reference sequence). This chain's CDR3 is CSATTRGPEQPQHF. DNA of the CDR3: TGCAGTGCCACTACCAGGGGGCCGGAGCAGCCCCAGCATTTT.

This clonotype has more than one count but fewer than ten. The chain is built from TRBV28 and TRBJ2-7; D is undetermined. The V gene's germline CDR1 is MDHEN and CDR2 SYDVKM. The CDR3 length is 13 residues. V lost 2 bases and J lost 9, with 14 bases in between. The CDR3 sequence: CASSLLEPMVQYF. In DNA form, the CDR3 reads TGTGCCAGCAGTTTACTCGAACCAATGGTGCAGTACTTC.

In its sample, this clonotype was seen a few times. J is TRBJ2-1 and V is TRBV9; no definite D call. In germline, CDR1 is SGDLS, CDR2 YYNGEE. V was clipped by 0 bases and J by 5 bases, with 18 bases between them. The CDR3 is 17 amino acids. The CDR3 reads CASSVVAFSTADNEQFF. CDR3 in DNA: TGTGCCAGCAGCGTAGTAGCCTTCTCCACCGCTGACAATGAGCAGTTCTTC.

The chain is built from TRBV4-2 and TRBJ2-7; TRBD1 matches 7 bases. Germline values: CDR1 LGHNA, CDR2 YNFKEQ. This CDR3 has 15 amino acids. Trimming took 2 bases from V and 3 from J; bases not matched to a gene: 7. The CDR3 region has the DNA TGTGCCAGCAGCCAACTCGGGACAGCCGACTACGAGCAGTACTTC. Translating gives CASSQLGTADYEQYF.

As for this clonotype: At one end, the junction sequence differs from germline, possibly due to a read error. As DNA, the CDR3 is TGTACCAGCAGTTTGGATATCGGGACTCTGGAGTATAATTCACCCCTCCACTTT. This sequence encodes CTSSLDIGTLEYNSPLHF. This chain links TRBV6-7 with TRBJ1-6; D might be TRBD1 (5 bases). TRBV6-7 has ORF status, its function being uncertain. The CDR3 contains 18 residues.

The chain recombines TRBV7-2 with TRBJ2-7; 8 bases agree with TRBD2. Germline V gene sequence: CDR1 SGHTA, CDR2 FQGNSA. The length of the CDR3 is 15 residues. Trimming took 1 base from V and 2 from J; bases not matched to a gene: 4. The CDR3 DNA reads as TGTGCCAGCAGCTTAGTTGCTAGCGGGCCCTACGAGCAGTACTTC. Amino acid sequence: CASSLVASGPYEQYF.

The chain recombines TRBV18 with TRBJ2-1, with 13 bases matching TRBD2. Germline trimming cut 0 bases from V and 7 bases from J; bases unmatched to any gene: 3. The CDR3 spans 16 residues. Germline CDR1 KGHSH, CDR2 LQKENI. Written as DNA, the CDR3 is TGTGCCAGCTCACCACCGACTAGCGGGAGGTTGAATGAGCAGTTCTTC. This gives the protein CASSPPTSGRLNEQFF.

The sample holds many counts of this clonotype. V usage is TRBV12-3 or TRBV12-4 and J usage is TRBJ2-2; 10 bases are a match to TRBD1. This CDR3 spans 15 amino acids. J gave up 7 bases and V 5 bases, and 7 bases lay outside the gene matches. CDR3 sequence: CASSATGGAGGELFF. CDR3 DNA: TGTGCCAGCAGTGCGACAGGGGGCGCGGGCGGGGAGCTGTTTTTT.

This clonotype was observed a few times. At one boundary the junction diverges from the germline segment, which might be a read error. V and J are TRBV11-2 and TRBJ2-5, with a weak D call TRBD1 (7 bases). The CDR3 sequence is 16 residues long. Germline-derived CDR1 and CDR2 are SGHAT and FQNNGV. The CDR3 DNA is TGTGCCAGCAGCTTAGTGGGGGGACAGCTCCAAAAGACCCAGTACTTC. As protein: CASSLVGGQLQKTQYF. Full variable domain (outside the CDR3, taken from reference TRBV11-2 and TRBJ2-5): EAGVAQSPRYKIIEKRQSVAFWCNPISGHATLYWYQQILGQGPKLLIQFQNNGVVDDSQLPKDRFSAERLKGVDSTLKIQPAKLEDSAVYLCASSLVGGQLQKTQYFGPGTRLLVL.

At least ten counts were recorded for this clonotype. V gene TRBV10-3 combines with J gene TRBJ2-1, with D unresolved. V lost 7 bases and J 3 bases, leaving 13 bases between the germline ends. Germline lookup yields CDR1 ENHRY and CDR2 SYGVKD. This CDR3 is built from 14 residues. The CDR3: CAINAGVDYNEQFF. As DNA, the CDR3 is TGTGCCATCAATGCAGGAGTTGACTACAATGAGCAGTTCTTC.

This sequence joins TRBV10-3 and TRBJ1-5, with a tentative D call TRBD1 (6 bases). Germline assignment: CDR1 ENHRY and CDR2 SYGVKD. With 10 bases removed from V and 2 bases from J, the gap between germline ends came to 9 bases. The CDR3 spans 12 residues. CDR3 nucleotide sequence: TGTGCCACCTCAGGGGGCAATCAGCCCCAGCATTTT. Translated, it gives CATSGGNQPQHF.

In this sample, this clonotype turned up a few times. This chain links TRBV7-3 with TRBJ1-2; 8 nucleotides agree with TRBD1. CDR1 SGHTA and CDR2 FQGTGA come from the germline V gene. The ends lost 4 bases at V and 5 bases at J; junction bases unmatched: 6. The length of the CDR3 is 14 residues. The chain's CDR3 is CASSSSGTGYGYTF. The CDR3 coding sequence is TGTGCCAGCAGCTCTTCCGGGACAGGTTATGGCTACACCTTC.

The chain carries TRBV9 and TRBJ2-7, with unresolved D. The germline V gene has CDR1 SGDLS and CDR2 YYNGEE. V lost 0 bases, J lost 2 bases, and 9 bases lay in between. This CDR3 spans 14 amino acids. The CDR3 is CASSVGTVPYEQYF. Written as DNA, the CDR3 is TGTGCCAGCAGCGTAGGAACAGTCCCCTACGAGCAGTACTTC. Full variable domain (missing parts from reference TRBV9 and TRBJ2-7): DSGVTQTPKHLITATGQRVTLRCSPRSGDLSVYWYQQSLDQGLQFLIQYYNGEERAKGNILERFSAQQFPDLHSELNLSSLELGDSALYFCASSVGTVPYEQYFGPGTRLTVT.

V gene TRBV29-1 combines with J gene TRBJ1-1; 7 positions match TRBD1. CDR3 size: 13 residues. Germline V gene sequence: CDR1 SQVTM, CDR2 ANQGSEA. V lost 6 bases, J lost 6 bases, and 10 bases stayed unmatched. Written as DNA, the CDR3 is TGCAGCGTCCCTTCAGGGGGTTGGGCTGAAGCTTTCTTT. Amino acids: CSVPSGGWAEAFF.

The chain employs TRBV7-2 and TRBJ2-3; D ambiguous. The length of the CDR3 is 15 residues. CDR1 SGHTA and CDR2 FQGNSA come from the germline V gene. Trimming pared 0 bases from V and 2 bases from J, leaving 9 bases between. The CDR3 DNA sequence: TGTGCCAGCAGCTTAGCCCCAAGGCCCACAGATACGCAGTATTTT. It codes for CASSLAPRPTDTQYF. The full variable domain, its missing parts supplied by reference TRBV7-2 and TRBJ2-3, is GAGVSQSPSNKVTEKGKDVELRCDPISGHTALYWYRQSLGQGLEFLIYFQGNSAPDKSGLPSDRFSAERTGGSVSTLTIQRTQQEDSAVYLCASSLAPRPTDTQYFGPGTRLTVL.

J is TRBJ1-2 and V is TRBV5-1; D may be TRBD1 (6 bases). V was clipped by 6 bases and J by 5 bases, with 14 bases between them. The CDR3 runs 13 residues. Looked up from germline, CDR1 is SGHRS and CDR2 is YFSETQ. CDR3 protein: CASNQGQQYGYTF. As DNA, the CDR3 is TGCGCCAGCAACCAAGGACAGCAGTATGGCTACACCTTC.

The chain links TRBV2 to TRBJ1-2; tentative D call: TRBD1 (5 bases). Trimming removed 6 bases at V and 3 bases at J, with 14 bases between. The CDR3 has 14 residues. The germline V gene encodes CDR1 SNHLY and CDR2 FYNNEI. The CDR3 sequence is CASSSQGIDYGYTF. CDR3 sequence (DNA): TGTGCCAGCAGCAGCCAGGGTATAGACTATGGCTACACCTTC.

Only a few counts were recorded for this clonotype. The chain has TRBV29-1 and TRBJ2-6, with D tentatively TRBD1 (6 bases). Trimming removed 4 bases from V and 4 bases from J, with 14 bases in between. The CDR3 is made up of 15 amino acids. Per germline, CDR1 SQVTM and CDR2 ANQGSEA. CDR3 residues: CSVGRTGLGANVLTF. CDR3 bases: TGCAGCGTTGGTAGAACAGGGCTCGGGGCCAACGTCCTGACTTTC. Supplemented by reference TRBV29-1 and TRBJ2-6, the full variable domain reads SAVISQKPSRDICQRGTSLTIQCQVDSQVTMMFWYRQQPGQSLTLIATANQGSEATYESGFVIDKFPISRPNLTFSTLTVSNMSPEDSSIYLCSVGRTGLGANVLTFGAGSRLTVL.

This clonotype was seen at least ten times. The chain employs TRBV20-1 and TRBJ2-1, with 12 bases aligning to TRBD2. Germline CDR1 DFQATT, CDR2 SNEGSKA (reference sequence). This CDR3 contains 15 residues. J gave up 7 bases and V 6 bases, and 10 bases lay outside the gene matches. Written as DNA, the CDR3 is TGCAGTGCCAGCGTTACTAGCGGGAGGACTAATGAGCAGTTCTTC. Protein: CSASVTSGRTNEQFF.

V is TRBV14 and J is TRBJ2-1; D is perhaps TRBD2 (5 bases). Deletions cut 4 bases from V and 0 bases from J, with 16 bases between. The CDR3 consists of 17 residues. Looked up from germline, CDR1 is SGHDN and CDR2 is FVKESK. DNA for the CDR3: TGTGCCAGCAGCCCAACTAGGATCCCAAGCTCCTACAATGAGCAGTTCTTC. As protein: CASSPTRIPSSYNEQFF.

This clonotype appeared a few times. The chain joins TRBV6-1 to TRBJ2-2; the D call may be TRBD1 or TRBD2 (5 bases each). V lost 7 bases to trimming and J lost 8 bases, with 23 bases between them. The CDR3 spans 16 residues. Germline V gene lookup returns CDR1 MNHNS and CDR2 SASEGT. CDR3 nucleotides: TGTGCCAGCATTGGGAGAGGGACCGAACATGGTGGGGAGCTGTTTTTT. Protein sequence: CASIGRGTEHGGELFF.